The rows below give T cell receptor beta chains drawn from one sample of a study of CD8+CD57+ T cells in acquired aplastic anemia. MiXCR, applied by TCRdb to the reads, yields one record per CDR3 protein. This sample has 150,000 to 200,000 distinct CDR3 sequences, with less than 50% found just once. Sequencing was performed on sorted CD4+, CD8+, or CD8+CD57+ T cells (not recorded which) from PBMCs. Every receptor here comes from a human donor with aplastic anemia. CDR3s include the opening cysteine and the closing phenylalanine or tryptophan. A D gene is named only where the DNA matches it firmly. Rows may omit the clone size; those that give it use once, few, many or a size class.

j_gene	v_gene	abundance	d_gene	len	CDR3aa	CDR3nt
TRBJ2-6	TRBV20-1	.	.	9	CSATAFGTF	TGCAGTGCTACCGCCTTCGGGACTTTC
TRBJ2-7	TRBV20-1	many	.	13	CSARRAGLGEQYF	TGCAGTGCTAGGAGGGCAGGGCTGGGCGAGCAGTACTTC
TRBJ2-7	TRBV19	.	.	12	CASVDGSYEQYF	TGTGCCAGCGTGGATGGCTCCTACGAGCAGTACTTC
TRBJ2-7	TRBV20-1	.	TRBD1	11	CSASGQGEQYF	TGCAGTGCTAGTGGACAGGGCGAGCAGTACTTC
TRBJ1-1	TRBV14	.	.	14	CASSQARLASEAFF	TGTGCCAGCAGCCAAGCAAGGCTGGCGTCTGAAGCTTTCTTT
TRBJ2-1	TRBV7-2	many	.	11	CASSPRLEQFF	TGTGCCAGCAGCCCGCGACTAGAGCAGTTCTTC
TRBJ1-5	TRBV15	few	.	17	CATSIRAAQGGNQPQHF	TGTGCCACCAGCATAAGGGCCGCACAGGGTGGCAATCAGCCCCAGCATTTT
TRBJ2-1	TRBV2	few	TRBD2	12	CASSGLAGGQFF	TGTGCCAGCTCCGGACTAGCGGGGGGGCAGTTCTTC
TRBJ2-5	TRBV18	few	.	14	CASSPPTQRETQYF	TGTGCCAGCTCACCACCGACCCAGCGGGAGACCCAGTACTTC
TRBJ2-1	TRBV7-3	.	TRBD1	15	CASSLRQGAYNEQFF	TGTGCCAGCAGTCTGAGACAGGGGGCCTACAATGAGCAGTTCTTC
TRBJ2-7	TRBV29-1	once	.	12	CSLGTSYGEQYF	TGCAGCCTCGGAACCAGTTACGGGGAGCAGTACTTC
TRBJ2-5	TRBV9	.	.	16	CASSVAGGENQGTQYF	TGTGCCAGCAGCGTAGCAGGGGGGGAAAACCAAGGGACCCAGTACTTC
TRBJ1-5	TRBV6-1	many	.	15	CASITIRVVNQPQHF	TGTGCCAGCATCACTATCCGGGTGGTCAATCAGCCCCAGCATTTT
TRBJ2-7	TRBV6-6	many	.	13	CASSYGADYEQYF	TGTGCCAGCAGTTACGGGGCCGACTACGAGCAGTACTTC